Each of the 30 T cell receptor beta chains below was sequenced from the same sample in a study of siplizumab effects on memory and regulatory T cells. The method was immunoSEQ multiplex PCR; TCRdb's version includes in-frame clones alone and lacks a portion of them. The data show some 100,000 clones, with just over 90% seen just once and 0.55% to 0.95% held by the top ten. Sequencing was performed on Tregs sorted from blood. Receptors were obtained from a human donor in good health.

The CDR3 nucleotides read TGTGCCAGCAGCTGGCGTTCCGGGGAGCAGTACTTC. Amino acid sequence: CASSWRSGEQYF. This chain links TRBV5-8 with TRBJ2-7; D not resolved. Trimming removed 3 bases at V and 7 bases at J, with 11 bases between. The germline gives CDR1 SGHTS, CDR2 YDEGEE. The CDR3 is 12 amino acids.

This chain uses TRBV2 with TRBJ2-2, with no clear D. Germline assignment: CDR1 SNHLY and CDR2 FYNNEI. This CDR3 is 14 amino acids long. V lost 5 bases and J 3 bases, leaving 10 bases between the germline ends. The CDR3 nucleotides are TGTGCCAGCAGTTATTCGGATTACACCGGGGAGCTGTTTTTT. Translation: CASSYSDYTGELFF.

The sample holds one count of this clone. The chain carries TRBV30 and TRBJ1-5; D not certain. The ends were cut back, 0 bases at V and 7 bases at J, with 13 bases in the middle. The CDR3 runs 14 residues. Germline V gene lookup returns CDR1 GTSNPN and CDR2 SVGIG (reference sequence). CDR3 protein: CAWSVRRVEQPQHF. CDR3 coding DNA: TGTGCCTGGAGTGTACGTAGGGTCGAGCAGCCCCAGCATTTT.

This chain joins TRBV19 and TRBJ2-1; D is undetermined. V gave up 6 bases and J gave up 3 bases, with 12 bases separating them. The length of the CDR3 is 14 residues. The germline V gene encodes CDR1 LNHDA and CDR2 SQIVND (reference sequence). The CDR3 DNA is TGTGCCAGTAGCCGAGTATCAGACTACAATGAGCAGTTCTTC. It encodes CASSRVSDYNEQFF.

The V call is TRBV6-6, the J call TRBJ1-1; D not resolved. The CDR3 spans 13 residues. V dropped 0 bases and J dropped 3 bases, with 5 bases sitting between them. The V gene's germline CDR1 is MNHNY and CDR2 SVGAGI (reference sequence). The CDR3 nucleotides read TGTGCCAGCAGTTACTCTAGAGACACTGAAGCTTTCTTT. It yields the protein CASSYSRDTEAFF.

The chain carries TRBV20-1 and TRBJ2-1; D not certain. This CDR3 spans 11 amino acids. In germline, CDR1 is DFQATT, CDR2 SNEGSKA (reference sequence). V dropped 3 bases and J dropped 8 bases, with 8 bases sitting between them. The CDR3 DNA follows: TGCAGTGCTAGTCACGGTTATGAGCAGTTCTTC. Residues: CSASHGYEQFF.

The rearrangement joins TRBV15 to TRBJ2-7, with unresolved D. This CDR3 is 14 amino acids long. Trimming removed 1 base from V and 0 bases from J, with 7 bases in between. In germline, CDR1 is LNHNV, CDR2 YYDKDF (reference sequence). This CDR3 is CATSRGTGSYEQYF. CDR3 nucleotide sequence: TGTGCCACCAGCAGAGGGACCGGCTCCTACGAGCAGTACTTC.

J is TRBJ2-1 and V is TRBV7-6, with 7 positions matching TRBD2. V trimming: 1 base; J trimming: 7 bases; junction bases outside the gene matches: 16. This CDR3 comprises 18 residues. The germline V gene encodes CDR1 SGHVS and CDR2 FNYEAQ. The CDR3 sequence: CASSLGGGARTAGNEQFF. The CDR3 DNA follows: TGTGCCAGCAGCTTAGGGGGAGGGGCCAGAACGGCTGGTAATGAGCAGTTCTTC.

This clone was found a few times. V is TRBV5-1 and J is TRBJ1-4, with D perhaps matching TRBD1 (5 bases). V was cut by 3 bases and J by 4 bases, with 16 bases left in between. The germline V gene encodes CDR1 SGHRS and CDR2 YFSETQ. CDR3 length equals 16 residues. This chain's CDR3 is CASSSAVGGSNEKLFF. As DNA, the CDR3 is TGCGCCAGCAGCTCTGCCGTGGGGGGGAGTAATGAAAAACTGTTTTTT. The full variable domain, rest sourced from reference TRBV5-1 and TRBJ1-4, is KAGVTQTPRYLIKTRGQQVTLSCSPISGHRSVSWYQQTPGQGLQFLFEYFSETQRNKGNFPGRFSGRQFSNSRSEMNVSTLELGDSALYLCASSSAVGGSNEKLFFGSGTQLSVL.

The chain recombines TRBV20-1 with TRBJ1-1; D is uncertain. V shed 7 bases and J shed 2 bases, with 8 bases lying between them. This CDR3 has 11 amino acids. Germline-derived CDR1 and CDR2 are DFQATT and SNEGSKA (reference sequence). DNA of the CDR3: TGCAGTGTGGAGGGAAACACTGAAGCTTTCTTT. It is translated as CSVEGNTEAFF.

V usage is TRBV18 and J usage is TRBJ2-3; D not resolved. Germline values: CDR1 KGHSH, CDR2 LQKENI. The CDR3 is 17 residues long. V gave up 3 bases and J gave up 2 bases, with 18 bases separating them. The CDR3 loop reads CASSPRPIGPTTDTQYF. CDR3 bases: TGTGCCAGCTCACCGCGCCCTATTGGCCCGACCACAGATACGCAGTATTTT.

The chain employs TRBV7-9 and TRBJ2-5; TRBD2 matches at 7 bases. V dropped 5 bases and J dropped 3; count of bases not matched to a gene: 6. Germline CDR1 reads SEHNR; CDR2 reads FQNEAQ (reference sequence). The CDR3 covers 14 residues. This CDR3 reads CASSPRGTKETQYF. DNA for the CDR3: TGTGCCAGCAGCCCGCGAGGGACTAAAGAGACCCAGTACTTC.

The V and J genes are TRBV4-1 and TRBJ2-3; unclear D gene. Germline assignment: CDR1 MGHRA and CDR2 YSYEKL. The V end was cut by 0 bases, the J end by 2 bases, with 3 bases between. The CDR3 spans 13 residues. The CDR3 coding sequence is TGCGCCAGCAGCCAAGACCCCACAGATACGCAGTATTTT. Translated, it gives CASSQDPTDTQYF.

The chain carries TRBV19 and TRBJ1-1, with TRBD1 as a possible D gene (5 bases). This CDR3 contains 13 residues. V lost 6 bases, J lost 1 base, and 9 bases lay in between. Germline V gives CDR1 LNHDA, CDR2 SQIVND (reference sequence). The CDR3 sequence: CASRSRGNTEAFF. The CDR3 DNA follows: TGTGCCAGTAGGAGTAGGGGGAACACTGAAGCTTTCTTT.

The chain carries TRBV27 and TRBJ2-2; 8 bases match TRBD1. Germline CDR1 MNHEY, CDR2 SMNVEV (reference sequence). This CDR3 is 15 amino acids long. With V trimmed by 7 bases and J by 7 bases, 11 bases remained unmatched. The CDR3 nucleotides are TGTGCCAGCACCTGGACAGGGCTCTTTATCGGGGAGCTGTTTTTT. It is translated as CASTWTGLFIGELFF.

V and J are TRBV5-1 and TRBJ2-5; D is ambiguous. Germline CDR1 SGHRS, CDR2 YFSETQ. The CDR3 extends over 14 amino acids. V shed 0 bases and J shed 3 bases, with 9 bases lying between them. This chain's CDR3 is CASSLAGLEETQYF. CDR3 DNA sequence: TGCGCCAGCAGCTTGGCCGGGCTAGAAGAGACCCAGTACTTC.

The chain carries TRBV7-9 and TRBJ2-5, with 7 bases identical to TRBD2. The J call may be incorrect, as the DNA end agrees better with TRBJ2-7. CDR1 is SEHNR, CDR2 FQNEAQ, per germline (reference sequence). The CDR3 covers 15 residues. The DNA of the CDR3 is TGTGCCAGCAGTTCAAGTGCGGGAGTGTCCTACGAGCAGTACTTC. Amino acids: CASSSSAGVSYEQYF.

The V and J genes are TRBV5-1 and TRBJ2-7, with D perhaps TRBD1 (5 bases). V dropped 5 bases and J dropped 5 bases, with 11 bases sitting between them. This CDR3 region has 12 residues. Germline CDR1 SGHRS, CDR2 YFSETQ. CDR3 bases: TGCGCCAGCAGTTATCAGGGAAACGAGCAGTACTTC. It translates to CASSYQGNEQYF. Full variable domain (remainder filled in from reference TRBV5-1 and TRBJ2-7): KAGVTQTPRYLIKTRGQQVTLSCSPISGHRSVSWYQQTPGQGLQFLFEYFSETQRNKGNFPGRFSGRQFSNSRSEMNVSTLELGDSALYLCASSYQGNEQYFGPGTRLTVT.

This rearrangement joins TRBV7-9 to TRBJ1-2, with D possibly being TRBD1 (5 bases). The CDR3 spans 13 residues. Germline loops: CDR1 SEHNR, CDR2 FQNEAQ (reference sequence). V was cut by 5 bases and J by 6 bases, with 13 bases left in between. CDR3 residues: CASSQVQGHGYTF. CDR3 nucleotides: TGTGCCAGCAGCCAAGTCCAGGGACATGGCTACACCTTC.

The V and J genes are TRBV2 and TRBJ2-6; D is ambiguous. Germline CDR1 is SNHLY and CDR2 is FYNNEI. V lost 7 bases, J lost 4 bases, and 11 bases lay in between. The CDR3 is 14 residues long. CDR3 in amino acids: CASIFALGANVLTF. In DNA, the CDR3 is TGTGCCAGCATTTTTGCCCTCGGGGCCAACGTCCTGACTTTC.

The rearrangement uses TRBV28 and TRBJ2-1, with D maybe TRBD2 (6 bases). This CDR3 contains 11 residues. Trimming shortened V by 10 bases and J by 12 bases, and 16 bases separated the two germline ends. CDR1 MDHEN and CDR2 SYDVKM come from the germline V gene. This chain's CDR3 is CATQTGGAQFF. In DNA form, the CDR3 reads TGTGCCACCCAGACCGGGGGAGCGCAGTTCTTC.

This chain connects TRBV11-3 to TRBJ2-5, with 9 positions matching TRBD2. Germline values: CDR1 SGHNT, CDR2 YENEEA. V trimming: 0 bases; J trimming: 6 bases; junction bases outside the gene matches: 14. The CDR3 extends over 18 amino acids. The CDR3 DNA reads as TGTGCCAGCAGCTTAGAGTCCCCTTTAGCGGGAGCGGGACAGACCCAGTACTTC. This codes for CASSLESPLAGAGQTQYF.

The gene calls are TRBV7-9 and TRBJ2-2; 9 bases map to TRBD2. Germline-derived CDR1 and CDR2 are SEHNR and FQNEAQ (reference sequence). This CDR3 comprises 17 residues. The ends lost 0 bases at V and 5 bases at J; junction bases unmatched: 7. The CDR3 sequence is CASSLAVLAGQTGELFF. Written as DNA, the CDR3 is TGTGCCAGCAGCTTAGCGGTGCTAGCGGGACAAACCGGGGAGCTGTTTTTT.

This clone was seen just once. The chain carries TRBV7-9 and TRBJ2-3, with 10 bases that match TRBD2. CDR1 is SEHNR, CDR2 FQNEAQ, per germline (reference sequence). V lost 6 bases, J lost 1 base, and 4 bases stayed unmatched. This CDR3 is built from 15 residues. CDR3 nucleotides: TGTGCCAGCAGATCCGGGACTAGCGGCACAGATACGCAGTATTTT. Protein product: CASRSGTSGTDTQYF.

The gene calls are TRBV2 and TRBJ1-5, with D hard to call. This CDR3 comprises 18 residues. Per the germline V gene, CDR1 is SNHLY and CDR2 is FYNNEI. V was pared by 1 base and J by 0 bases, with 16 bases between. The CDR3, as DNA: TGTGCCAGCAGTGAAGTCTCCAGGAGTCGTTATAGCAATCAGCCCCAGCATTTT. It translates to CASSEVSRSRYSNQPQHF.

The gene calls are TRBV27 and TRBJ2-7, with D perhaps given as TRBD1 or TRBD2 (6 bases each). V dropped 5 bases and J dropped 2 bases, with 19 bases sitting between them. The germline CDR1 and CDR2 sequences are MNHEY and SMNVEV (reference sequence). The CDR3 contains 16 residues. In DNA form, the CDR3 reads TGTGCCAGCAGTCGCCAAGGTAGGGGGGTTCCCTACGAGCAGTACTTC. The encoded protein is CASSRQGRGVPYEQYF.

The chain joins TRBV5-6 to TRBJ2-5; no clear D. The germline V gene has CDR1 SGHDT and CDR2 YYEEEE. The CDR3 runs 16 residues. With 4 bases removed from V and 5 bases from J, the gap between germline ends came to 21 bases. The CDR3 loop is CASSALELSLGETQYF. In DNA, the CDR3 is TGTGCCAGCAGCGCGTTGGAACTGTCACTTGGGGAGACCCAGTACTTC.

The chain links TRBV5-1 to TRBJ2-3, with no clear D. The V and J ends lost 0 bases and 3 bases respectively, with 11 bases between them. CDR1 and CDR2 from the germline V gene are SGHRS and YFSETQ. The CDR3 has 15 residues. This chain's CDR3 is CASSLGRVWTDTQYF. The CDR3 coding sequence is TGCGCCAGCAGCTTGGGAAGGGTCTGGACAGATACGCAGTATTTT.

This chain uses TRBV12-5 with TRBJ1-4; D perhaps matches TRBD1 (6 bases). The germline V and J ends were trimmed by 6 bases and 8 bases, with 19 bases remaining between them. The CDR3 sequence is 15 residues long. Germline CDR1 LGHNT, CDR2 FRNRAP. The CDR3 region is CASGRYQGSDEKLFF. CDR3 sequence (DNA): TGTGCTAGTGGGCGGTATCAGGGGTCGGACGAAAAACTGTTTTTT.

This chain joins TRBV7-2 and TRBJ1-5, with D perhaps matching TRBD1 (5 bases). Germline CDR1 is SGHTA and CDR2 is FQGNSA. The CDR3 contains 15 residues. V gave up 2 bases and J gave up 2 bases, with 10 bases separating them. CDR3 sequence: CASSLKGLGNQPQHF. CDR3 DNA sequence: TGTGCCAGCAGCTTAAAGGGGTTGGGCAATCAGCCCCAGCATTTT.